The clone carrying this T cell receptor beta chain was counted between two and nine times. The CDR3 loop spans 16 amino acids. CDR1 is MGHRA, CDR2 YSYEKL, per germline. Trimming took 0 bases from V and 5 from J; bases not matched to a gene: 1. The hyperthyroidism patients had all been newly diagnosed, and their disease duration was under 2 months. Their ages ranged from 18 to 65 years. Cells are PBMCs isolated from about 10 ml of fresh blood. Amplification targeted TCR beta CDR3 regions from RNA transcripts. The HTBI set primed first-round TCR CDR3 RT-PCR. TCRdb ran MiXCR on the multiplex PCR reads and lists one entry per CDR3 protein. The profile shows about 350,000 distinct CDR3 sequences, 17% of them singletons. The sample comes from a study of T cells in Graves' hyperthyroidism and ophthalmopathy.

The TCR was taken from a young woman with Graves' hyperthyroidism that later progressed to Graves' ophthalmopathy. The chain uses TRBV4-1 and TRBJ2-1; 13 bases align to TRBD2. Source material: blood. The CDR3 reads CASSQEGLAGNNEQFF. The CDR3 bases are TGCGCCAGCAGCCAAGAGGGACTAGCGGGAAACAATGAGCAGTTCTTC.